The source of this TCR beta chain is a study of blood T cell repertoires in COVID-19 (dated by TCRdb to about 2020). A note on the overall study: Collaborator samples came from the United States, Italy and Spain and covered acute and convalescent phases of COVID-19. The material from the prospective study consisted of cDNA or gDNA derived from T cells, B-cell-depleted T cells, or PBMCs. Deeply sampled blood TCRbeta repertoires from subjects exposed to, actively infected with, or recovered from COVID-19 were included in the dataset. A freely available public database, intended as a resource for researchers studying the immune response to SARS-CoV-2, is where the repertoires were released. Samples were obtained from the ongoing ImmuneRACE study (first 160 participants) and from about 1,300 subjects provided by 6 global collaborators. Sample metadata almost always included a de-identified subject ID, COVID-19 status, age in years and sex. HLA class I and class II types, where available, came from metadata supplied by the sample provider rather than from assay-based typing.

The study at large found these results: The quantity of clinical and demographic metadata differed by source and by participant and was supplied without curation.

The collaborating institutions used their own protocols to collect whole blood in K2EDTA tubes. For TCRbeta analysis, collaborators shipped samples as frozen whole blood, isolated PBMCs, or DNA extracted from either of those sample types. On this clone: Its recognized antigen is unknown. Per-nucleotide qualities are absent, and no much larger clonotype sits a single base away.

TCRbeta CDR3 regions were amplified from genomic DNA using the immunoSEQ Assay, a bias-controlled multiplex PCR. Turning to the authors' computational methods: Within the assay, amplification of reference gene primers was used to estimate how many nucleated cells each sample contained. To quantify the absolute abundance of each unique TCRbeta CDR3 rearrangement, sequence reads were collapsed and filtered. For each sample, productive Simpson clonality was calculated by taking the square root of Simpson's diversity index across productive rearrangements. TCRdb's version of the immuneACCESS table is confined to in-frame rearrangements and falls short of the full clone set. An unresolved V gene accounts for under half of the shortfall where checked; the remainder is of unknown origin. Clonal size and the V and J genes are those of that table, whereas D and trimming came from the DNA. In all, the sample holds around 140,000 clones, and 80% to 85% of those were seen once. Of the sample, 3% to 5% falls within the top ten clones.

Here V drops 5 bases and J drops 8 bases, and the junction holds 18 bases not matched to any gene. The CDR3 spans 16 residues, from the cysteine through the phenylalanine. Only the CDR3 DNA is retained, 48 bases long and in frame from the first base. Reading the germline V gene gives CDR1 SGHVS and CDR2 FQNEAQ. The sequenced material came from peripheral blood. The TCR was taken from a woman aged 55-70 years with acute or convalescent COVID-19. The rearranged segments are TRBV7-8 and TRBJ2-7, and 7 bases in between align with TRBD1. The CDR3 sequence is CASSPIPGTEAIKQYF. The nucleotide sequence is given as TGTGCCAGCAGCCCAATCCCCGGGACAGAGGCTATAAAGCAGTACTTC.